These 29 T cell receptor beta chains were sequenced from one sample in a study of blood T cell repertoires in COVID-19. Only in-frame clones appear in the TCRdb table, and some are missing; sequencing was by immunoSEQ multiplex PCR. The sample lists some 130,000 clones, around nine tenths occurring once. The sequencing input was peripheral blood. These receptors were obtained from a woman aged 70-85 years with COVID-19, enrolled during active disease.

The chain uses TRBV23-1 and TRBJ2-3, with 14 bases fitting TRBD2. TRBV23-1 is flagged as an ORF with uncertain function. J lost 2 bases, V lost 4 bases, and 17 bases had no gene match. This CDR3 is 21 amino acids long. This CDR3 is CASSRHGGLAGGRAYTDTQYF. The CDR3 bases are TGCGCCAGCAGTCGCCATGGAGGACTAGCGGGGGGCCGAGCCTACACAGATACGCAGTATTTT.

The V gene is TRBV18, the J gene TRBJ1-2; D uncertain. Trimming stripped 1 base from V and 7 bases from J, with 16 bases between. This CDR3 region has 15 residues. Germline V gene lookup returns CDR1 KGHSH and CDR2 LQKENI. The CDR3, as DNA: TGTGCCAGCTCACCACAGTTCGGTGATCCCTTTGGCTACACCTTC. Translating gives CASSPQFGDPFGYTF.

V is TRBV20-1 and J is TRBJ1-1; D not resolved. Germline V lookup: CDR1 DFQATT, CDR2 SNEGSKA (reference sequence). The CDR3 extends over 11 amino acids. Trimming left V 6 bases short and J 2 bases short, with 7 bases between. In nucleotides, the CDR3 is TGCAGTGCCCCAATTAACACTGAAGCTTTCTTT. Amino acid sequence: CSAPINTEAFF.

This chain joins TRBV7-2 and TRBJ1-6; TRBD1 matches 7 bases. This CDR3 has 15 amino acids. With V trimmed by 4 bases and J by 7 bases, 7 bases remained unmatched. CDR1 is SGHTA and CDR2 is FQGNSA in the germline V gene. The CDR3 DNA sequence: TGTGCCAGCAGCTCGATGACAGGGAAGAATTCACCCCTCCACTTT. It is translated as CASSSMTGKNSPLHF.

V gene TRBV4-2 combines with J gene TRBJ2-5, with D tentatively TRBD2 (5 bases). Trimming removed 4 bases at V and 5 bases at J, with 17 bases between. This CDR3 contains 15 residues. CDR1 is LGHNA and CDR2 is YNFKEQ in the germline V gene. This CDR3 is CASSLLAGEGETQYF. For the CDR3, the DNA is TGTGCCAGCAGCCTACTGGCGGGCGAAGGGGAGACCCAGTACTTC.

The rearrangement links TRBV4-1 to TRBJ2-2, with D unresolved. The germline CDR1 and CDR2 sequences are MGHRA and YSYEKL. V shed 4 bases and J shed 6 bases, with 9 bases lying between them. The CDR3 sequence is 13 residues long. This chain's CDR3 is CASSPLVSGELFF. The CDR3 DNA reads as TGCGCCAGCAGCCCGCTAGTGTCCGGGGAGCTGTTTTTT.

This clone has just a few counts. The chain combines TRBV20-1 with TRBJ1-5; D is ambiguous. This CDR3 region has 12 residues. V lost 3 bases to trimming and J lost 6 bases, with 9 bases between them. Looked up from germline, CDR1 is DFQATT and CDR2 is SNEGSKA (reference sequence). The DNA of the CDR3 is TGCAGTGCTAGTCTGGGAGGTCAGCCCCAGCATTTT. Protein product: CSASLGGQPQHF.

This chain connects TRBV20-1 to TRBJ1-4; 9 bases agree with TRBD1. The ends lost 5 bases at V and 7 bases at J; junction bases unmatched: 5. Germline loops: CDR1 DFQATT, CDR2 SNEGSKA (reference sequence). The length of the CDR3 is 13 residues. This CDR3 is CSACGQGCEKLFF. CDR3 nucleotide sequence: TGCAGTGCTTGTGGACAGGGGTGTGAAAAACTGTTTTTT.

In nucleotides, the CDR3 is TGTGCCAGCAGCAGATCCGGGACAGTTCAATGTACCTTC. The encoded protein is CASSRSGTVQCTF. The rearrangement joins TRBV7-9 to TRBJ1-2; 7 bases line up with TRBD1. The V gene end was trimmed by 5 bases and the J gene end by 14 bases; junction bases not matched to a gene: 14. The CDR3 has 13 amino acids. CDR1 and CDR2 from the germline V gene are SEHNR and FQNEAQ (reference sequence).

V gene TRBV28 combines with J gene TRBJ2-1, with 13 bases aligning to TRBD2. The V gene end was trimmed by 2 bases and the J gene end by 9 bases; junction bases not matched to a gene: 4. Per germline, CDR1 MDHEN and CDR2 SYDVKM. CDR3 length: 15 amino acids. The CDR3 loop reads CASSLGTSGEREQFF. CDR3 coding DNA: TGTGCCAGCAGTTTAGGGACTAGCGGGGAACGTGAGCAGTTCTTC.

The chain employs TRBV7-9 and TRBJ2-3; 11 bases agree with TRBD2. The CDR3 length is 16 residues. CDR1 SEHNR and CDR2 FQNEAQ come from the germline V gene (reference sequence). V shed 6 bases, J shed 5 bases, and the junction held 10 bases outside the gene matches. The CDR3 loop is CASSRTSGGRLDTQYF. The CDR3 DNA follows: TGTGCCAGCAGTCGCACTAGCGGGGGCCGTTTAGATACGCAGTATTTT.

The sample holds one count of this clone. This rearrangement joins TRBV27 to TRBJ2-3, with D possibly TRBD1 on 7 matching bases. V lost 2 bases, J lost 0 bases, and 15 bases lay in between. This CDR3 is 17 amino acids long. Germline values: CDR1 MNHEY, CDR2 SMNVEV (reference sequence). The CDR3 here is CASSLRRGRDSTDTQYF. The CDR3 DNA follows: TGTGCCAGCAGTTTAAGGAGGGGGCGGGACAGCACAGATACGCAGTATTTT.

The rearrangement joins TRBV2 to TRBJ2-7; 7 bases are a match to TRBD1. The CDR3 length is 13 residues. V lost 8 bases, J lost 1 base, and 5 bases stayed unmatched. Germline CDR1 reads SNHLY; CDR2 reads FYNNEI. The CDR3 nucleotides read TGTGCCAGCGGACAGGAGTTGTCCTACGAGCAGTACTTC. Residues: CASGQELSYEQYF. Using reference TRBV2 and TRBJ2-7 for the parts outside the CDR3, the full variable domain is EPEVTQTPSHQVTQMGQEVILRCVPISNHLYFYWYRQILGQKVEFLVSFYNNEISEKSEIFDDQFSVERPDGSNFTLKIRSTKLEDSAMYFCASGQELSYEQYFGPGTRLTVT.

This chain links TRBV19 with TRBJ2-5; D gene unclear. The CDR3 totals 14 residues. The germline gives CDR1 LNHDA, CDR2 SQIVND (reference sequence). Trimming removed 2 bases at V and 5 bases at J, with 12 bases between. CDR3 residues: CASSISVSGETQYF. DNA for the CDR3: TGTGCCAGTAGTATATCCGTTTCTGGCGAGACCCAGTACTTC.

This clone was recorded once. This chain links TRBV5-1 with TRBJ1-5, with D perhaps TRBD1 (5 bases). Germline V gives CDR1 SGHRS, CDR2 YFSETQ. The CDR3 totals 14 residues. V was trimmed by 5 bases and J by 2 bases, leaving 11 bases between them. The CDR3 coding sequence is TGCGCCAGCAGTTCAGGGTCTGGCAATCAGCCCCAGCATTTT. It translates to CASSSGSGNQPQHF.

The V and J genes are TRBV10-3 and TRBJ2-1, with TRBD2 matching 14 bases. This CDR3 region has 18 residues. With V trimmed by 6 bases and J by 0 bases, 7 bases remained unmatched. The germline V gene has CDR1 ENHRY and CDR2 SYGVKD. CDR3: CAIRTGTSGRSSYNEQFF. CDR3 nucleotides: TGTGCCATCAGGACTGGGACTAGCGGGAGAAGCTCCTACAATGAGCAGTTCTTC.

V and J are TRBV19 and TRBJ1-1, with 9 nucleotides matching TRBD1. V lost 5 bases and J lost 8; bases outside the gene matches: 6. Germline values: CDR1 LNHDA, CDR2 SQIVND (reference sequence). The CDR3 is 13 amino acids. CDR3 coding DNA: TGTGCCAGTAGTGTACAGGGGGCAGGGGAAGCTTTCTTT. It yields the protein CASSVQGAGEAFF.

The V and J genes are TRBV7-9 and TRBJ2-5; weak D call: TRBD2 (6 bases). Germline V gives CDR1 SEHNR, CDR2 FQNEAQ (reference sequence). V shed 0 bases and J shed 4 bases, with 9 bases lying between them. The CDR3 is made up of 14 amino acids. The CDR3 DNA is TGTGCCAGCAGCTTAGCCAACGGGGGAGAGACCCAGTACTTC. Translation: CASSLANGGETQYF.

J is TRBJ2-3 and V is TRBV7-7, with a tentative D call TRBD1 (6 bases). Per germline, CDR1 SSHAT and CDR2 FNYEAQ (reference sequence). This CDR3 has 13 residues. With 3 bases removed from V and 6 bases from J, the gap between germline ends came to 10 bases. CDR3 sequence: CASSFDRTDTQYF. CDR3 sequence (DNA): TGTGCCAGCAGCTTTGACAGGACGGATACGCAGTATTTT. Full variable domain (remainder filled in from reference TRBV7-7 and TRBJ2-3): GAGVSQSPRYKVTKRGQDVTLRCDPISSHATLYWYQQALGQGPEFLTYFNYEAQPDKSGLPSDRFSAERPEGSISTLTIQRTEQRDSAMYRCASSFDRTDTQYFGPGTRLTVL.

This chain connects TRBV6-5 to TRBJ1-4; tentative D call: TRBD1 (6 bases). The V gene's germline CDR1 is MNHEY and CDR2 SVGAGI. V gave up 5 bases and J gave up 8 bases, with 18 bases separating them. The CDR3 contains 15 residues. CDR3 sequence: CASSPTGTFGEKLFF. CDR3 nucleotides: TGTGCCAGCAGTCCAACAGGGACGTTTGGAGAAAAACTGTTTTTT.

This chain links TRBV5-1 with TRBJ1-2, with 7 bases identical to TRBD1. There are 13 residues in the CDR3. The germline V gene encodes CDR1 SGHRS and CDR2 YFSETQ. J gave up 4 bases and V 4 bases, and 4 bases lay outside the gene matches. CDR3 in amino acids: CASSVGQAYGYTF. The DNA of the CDR3 is TGCGCCAGCAGCGTAGGACAGGCCTATGGCTACACCTTC. Full variable domain (rest looked up from reference TRBV5-1 and TRBJ1-2): KAGVTQTPRYLIKTRGQQVTLSCSPISGHRSVSWYQQTPGQGLQFLFEYFSETQRNKGNFPGRFSGRQFSNSRSEMNVSTLELGDSALYLCASSVGQAYGYTFGSGTRLTVV.

J is TRBJ1-1 and V is TRBV7-9; 8 positions match TRBD1. The V gene's germline CDR1 is SEHNR and CDR2 FQNEAQ (reference sequence). The V segment lost 7 bases and the J segment 2 bases; nucleotides outside the gene matches: 6. This CDR3 is built from 14 residues. CDR3 DNA: TGTGCCAGCACCAGGACAGGGACCAACACTGAAGCTTTCTTT. Protein: CASTRTGTNTEAFF.

The chain carries TRBV28 and TRBJ1-2; 10 nucleotides align to TRBD1. The V gene's germline CDR1 is MDHEN and CDR2 SYDVKM. The CDR3 spans 16 residues. V lost 4 bases to trimming and J lost 4 bases; unmatched junction nucleotides: 9. CDR3 region: CASSSGTGAKGYGYTF. In nucleotides, the CDR3 is TGTGCCAGCAGTTCCGGGACAGGGGCTAAGGGCTATGGCTACACCTTC.

This clone was found a few times. The chain employs TRBV5-5 and TRBJ1-1; a possible D gene is TRBD1 (5 bases). The V and J ends lost 1 base and 5 bases respectively, with 15 bases between them. Looked up from germline, CDR1 is SGHKS and CDR2 is YYEKEE (reference sequence). The CDR3 is 15 residues long. The CDR3: CASSLIDSAGTEAFF. CDR3 coding DNA: TGTGCCAGCAGCTTGATCGACAGCGCGGGGACTGAAGCTTTCTTT.

CDR3 in amino acids: CASRDRARGNEQFF. The CDR3 DNA is TGTGCCAGCAGGGACAGGGCCCGCGGCAATGAGCAGTTCTTC. The chain is built from TRBV13 and TRBJ2-1; 8 nucleotides align to TRBD1. V trimming: 6 bases; J trimming: 6 bases; junction bases outside the gene matches: 7. CDR1 and CDR2 from the germline V gene are PRHDT and FYEKMQ (reference sequence). The length of the CDR3 is 14 residues.

This clone was seen a few times. The sample holds other DNA sequences that translate to the same CDR3. The V gene is TRBV7-2, the J gene TRBJ2-1; the match to TRBD2 covers 8 bases. Unmatched junction bases numbered 3, after V lost 3 bases and J lost 8 bases. CDR1 is SGHTA, CDR2 FQGNSA, per germline. The CDR3 has 13 amino acids. DNA of the CDR3: TGTGCCAGCAGCTTCTCCGGGGGGGATGAGCAGTTCTTC. Translated, it gives CASSFSGGDEQFF. Full variable domain (outside the CDR3, taken from reference TRBV7-2 and TRBJ2-1): GAGVSQSPSNKVTEKGKDVELRCDPISGHTALYWYRQSLGQGLEFLIYFQGNSAPDKSGLPSDRFSAERTGGSVSTLTIQRTQQEDSAVYLCASSFSGGDEQFFGPGTRLTVL.

The chain employs TRBV3-1 (or the pseudogene TRBV3-2) and TRBJ1-1, with a tentative D call TRBD1 (6 bases). The CDR3 spans 13 residues. Germline V gives CDR1 LGHDT, CDR2 YNNKEL (reference sequence). V lost 8 bases and J lost 3, with 13 bases in between. The DNA for the CDR3 is TGTGCCAGCCTTCTACAGGGATACACTGAAGCTTTCTTT. Translated: CASLLQGYTEAFF.

V usage is TRBV19 and J usage is TRBJ1-2, with unresolved D. Germline values: CDR1 LNHDA, CDR2 SQIVND (reference sequence). The CDR3 totals 11 residues. V was trimmed by 7 bases and J by 1 base, leaving 4 bases between them. CDR3: CASTFNYGYTF. In DNA form, the CDR3 reads TGTGCCAGTACCTTTAACTATGGCTACACCTTC.

This rearrangement joins TRBV14 to TRBJ2-7, with 14 bases fitting TRBD2. J gave up 3 bases and V 5 bases, and 0 bases lay outside the gene matches. Germline V gene lookup returns CDR1 SGHDN and CDR2 FVKESK. The CDR3 runs to 14 residues. The CDR3 region is CASSGLAGGYEQYF. The CDR3 nucleotides read TGTGCCAGCAGCGGACTAGCGGGGGGCTACGAGCAGTACTTC.